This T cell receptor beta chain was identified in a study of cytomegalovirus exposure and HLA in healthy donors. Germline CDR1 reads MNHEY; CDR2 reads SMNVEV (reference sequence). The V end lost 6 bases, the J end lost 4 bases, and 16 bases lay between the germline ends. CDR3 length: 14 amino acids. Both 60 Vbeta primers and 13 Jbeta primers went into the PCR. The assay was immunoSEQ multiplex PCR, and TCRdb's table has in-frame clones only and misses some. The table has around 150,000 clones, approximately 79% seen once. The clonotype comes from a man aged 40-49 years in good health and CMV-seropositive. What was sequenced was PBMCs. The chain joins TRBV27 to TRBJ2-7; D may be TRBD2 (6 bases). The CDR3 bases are TGTGCCAGCAGGGGTATAGGGAGGAGTTACGAGCAGTACTTC. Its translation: CASRGIGRSYEQYF.